This T cell receptor (beta chain) was retrieved from a study of response to subunit inactivated influenza vaccine. The CDR3 consists of 16 residues. The germline V and J ends were trimmed by 2 bases and 5 bases, with 15 bases remaining between them. Study-wide findings and caveats: Authors suggested each seasonal influenza vaccination recruits few new T cells.

TCRdb re-called the RT-PCR reads with MiXCR, one entry per CDR3 protein. Of over 150,000 distinct CDR3 sequences listed, roughly 14% are singletons. There are a few counts of this clonotype. Its specificity is unknown. Sequencing was performed on CD8+ T cells sorted from PBMCs, taken 5 to 6 days after vaccination. The TCR originated in a man aged 50 to 60 who received an inactivated influenza vaccine. The rearrangement uses TRBV12-3 or TRBV12-4 and TRBJ2-2; D could derive from TRBD1 or TRBD2 (5 bases each). CDR3 residues: CASSLSQGVGTGELFF. CDR3 DNA sequence: TGTGCCAGCAGTTTATCGCAGGGAGTGGGAACCGGGGAGCTGTTTTTT.